This record looks at one TCR beta chain sequence and its context. Its antigen remains unidentified. This sample is drawn from a study of cytomegalovirus exposure and HLA in healthy donors. Findings and caveats of the study: The study designated roughly 160 TCR beta chains cytomegalovirus-associated. Association with HLA alleles at 0.05 false discovery rate was found for some 18,000 TCR beta sequences in a later analysis.

PCR employed 60 Vbeta and 13 Jbeta primers. Profiling relied on immunoSEQ multiplex PCR, and the TCRdb table lists in-frame clones only, not all of them. Of some 170,000 clones in the sample, roughly 80% were seen once. Germline values: CDR1 SEHNR, CDR2 FQNEAQ (reference sequence). V was shortened by 3 bases and J by 6 bases, with 12 bases between the two germline ends. The CDR3 runs 13 residues. Sample: PBMCs. The source is a woman aged 18-30 years in good health and CMV-seropositive. The chain has TRBV7-9 and TRBJ2-7; a weak D match, TRBD1 (6 bases). The chain's CDR3 is CASSLRTEGEQYF. Here the CDR3 DNA reads TGTGCCAGCAGCTTGAGGACAGAAGGCGAGCAGTACTTC. Drawing the rest from reference TRBV7-9 and TRBJ2-7, the complete variable domain is DTGVSQNPRHKITKRGQNVTFRCDPISEHNRLYWYRQTLGQGPEFLTYFQNEAQLEKSRLLSDRFSAERPKGSFSTLEIQRTEQGDSAMYLCASSLRTEGEQYFGPGTRLTVT.